The 15 T cell receptor beta chains in this list originate from one sample, sequenced in a study of T-cell memory formation after mild COVID-19. MiXCR, run by TCRdb on the 5' RACE reads, gives a single entry per CDR3 protein. The profile covers about 140,000 distinct CDR3 sequences, with about 14% appearing a single time and over 12% taken by the ten largest. The sample comprised PBMCs or a T cell subset sorted from them (not recorded which). The receptors were gathered from an adult woman who had mild COVID-19 (a few samples of this study predate the infection). Cell type and time point are not known.

The V call is TRBV3-1, the J call TRBJ2-7, with D unclear. Trimming removed 0 bases at V and 7 bases at J, with 16 bases between. Germline V lookup: CDR1 LGHDT, CDR2 YNNKEL (reference sequence). This CDR3 is built from 15 residues. The CDR3 region is CASSQESAVLGEQYF. The CDR3 nucleotides are TGTGCCAGCAGCCAAGAATCGGCAGTTCTTGGGGAGCAGTACTTC.

This clonotype has ten or more counts. An end of the junction differs from the germline gene, which may be a read error. The chain joins TRBV5-1 to TRBJ2-3; TRBD1 matches 7 bases. Germline values: CDR1 SGHRS, CDR2 YFSETQ. The CDR3 totals 14 residues. The CDR3 loop is CASSPGQGTDTQYF. The DNA of the CDR3 is TGTGCCAGCAGTCCAGGACAGGGCACAGATACGCAGTATTTT.

V gene TRBV11-1 combines with J gene TRBJ1-1; D not resolved. V was clipped by 2 bases and J by 1 base, with 5 bases between them. The germline V gene encodes CDR1 SGHAT and CDR2 FQDESV (reference sequence). The CDR3 loop spans 13 amino acids. The CDR3 spells CASSLLGNTEAFF. CDR3 nucleotides: TGTGCCAGCAGCTTACTAGGGAACACTGAAGCTTTCTTT.

This clonotype was detected only a few times. The chain links TRBV12-3 or TRBV12-4 to TRBJ2-7; either TRBD1 or TRBD2 may supply D (6 bases each). V dropped 5 bases and J dropped 3 bases, with 20 bases sitting between them. The CDR3 totals 16 residues. In DNA, the CDR3 is TGTGCCAGCAGTCCATCCCACGGCGGGGACATCTACGAGCAGTACTTC. It translates to CASSPSHGGDIYEQYF.

This clonotype came up a few times. This chain uses TRBV20-1 with TRBJ1-3; no definite D call. Per germline, CDR1 DFQATT and CDR2 SNEGSKA (reference sequence). This CDR3 has 15 residues. The ends were cut back, 3 bases at V and 0 bases at J, with 12 bases in the middle. In DNA form, the CDR3 reads TGCAGTGCTAGTGTCAGCCTTAACTCTGGAAACACCATATATTTT. This sequence encodes CSASVSLNSGNTIYF.

This clonotype has only a few counts. The chain joins TRBV7-2 to TRBJ2-7; D is perhaps TRBD2 (6 bases). This CDR3 spans 16 amino acids. Trimming stripped 5 bases from V and 2 bases from J, with 19 bases between. Germline V CDR1 and CDR2: SGHTA, FQGNSA. CDR3 nucleotide sequence: TGTGCCAGCAGCCCTCCGGGGACTCGACGGGCCTACGAGCAGTACTTC. Translating it yields CASSPPGTRRAYEQYF.

The chain links TRBV12-3 or TRBV12-4 to TRBJ1-2; weak D call: TRBD1 (5 bases). The CDR3 sequence is 15 residues long. V gave up 6 bases and J gave up 7 bases, with 21 bases separating them. CDR3 sequence reads: CASSSLWGRYSGYTF. The CDR3 nucleotides read TGTGCCAGCAGCTCCCTATGGGGGAGGTATAGTGGCTACACCTTC.

In this sample, this clonotype turned up once. This chain connects TRBV19 to TRBJ2-7; the match to TRBD1 covers 10 bases. CDR1 LNHDA and CDR2 SQIVND come from the germline V gene (reference sequence). The CDR3 loop spans 12 amino acids. The J segment lost 3 bases and the V segment lost 10 bases, leaving 3 bases of the junction unmatched. The DNA for the CDR3 is TGTGCCACCGGGACAGGGGTCTACGAGCAGTACTTC. It translates to CATGTGVYEQYF.

Only one count was recorded for this clonotype. This rearrangement joins TRBV5-1 to TRBJ1-2; D is possibly TRBD1 (5 bases). The CDR3 covers 14 residues. CDR1 and CDR2 from the germline V gene are SGHRS and YFSETQ. Trimming left V 0 bases short and J 7 bases short, with 13 bases between. The CDR3 sequence: CASSLDLAGGGYTF. CDR3 DNA sequence: TGCGCCAGCAGCTTGGACTTGGCTGGGGGTGGCTACACCTTC.

This clonotype was picked up a small number of times. The chain recombines TRBV29-1 with TRBJ2-7; tentatively, D is TRBD1 (6 bases). This CDR3 contains 11 residues. V gave up 4 bases and J gave up 4 bases, with 8 bases separating them. Germline V gives CDR1 SQVTM, CDR2 ANQGSEA. The chain's CDR3 is CSVADSYEQYF. The CDR3, as DNA: TGCAGCGTTGCGGACAGTTACGAGCAGTACTTC.

Only a few counts were recorded for this clonotype. This chain joins TRBV15 and TRBJ2-2; D not certain. The CDR3 length is 15 residues. Germline V gene lookup returns CDR1 LNHNV and CDR2 YYDKDF (reference sequence). V was clipped by 0 bases and J by 0 bases, with 5 bases between them. The CDR3 coding sequence is TGTGCCACCAGCAGAGAACAAACGAACACCGGGGAGCTGTTTTTT. Translated, it gives CATSREQTNTGELFF.

This chain's CDR3 is CASSLTDRNTGELFF. The CDR3 region has the DNA TGTGCCAGCAGCTTGACGGACAGAAACACCGGGGAGCTGTTTTTT. The chain uses TRBV9 and TRBJ2-2, with a possible D match to TRBD1 (6 bases). The CDR3 runs to 15 residues. Per germline, CDR1 SGDLS and CDR2 YYNGEE. Trimming removed 4 bases at V and 2 bases at J, with 12 bases between.

This clonotype was seen only a few times. This chain joins TRBV20-1 and TRBJ2-5; the match to TRBD2 covers 11 bases. CDR3 length: 15 amino acids. Germline loops: CDR1 DFQATT, CDR2 SNEGSKA (reference sequence). Unmatched junction bases numbered 4, after V lost 3 bases and J lost 1 base. CDR3 in amino acids: CSARALAGVQETQYF. The CDR3 DNA follows: TGCAGTGCTAGGGCACTAGCGGGAGTCCAAGAGACCCAGTACTTC.

J is TRBJ1-2 and V is TRBV7-9, with D possibly being TRBD1 (6 bases). In germline, CDR1 is SEHNR, CDR2 FQNEAQ (reference sequence). Between the trimmed V and J ends, which lost 5 bases and 4 bases, there was a span of 11 bases. This CDR3 comprises 13 residues. CDR3 residues: CASSPSGAYGYTF. CDR3 nucleotides: TGTGCCAGCAGCCCCTCGGGGGCCTATGGCTACACCTTC.

This clonotype has at least ten counts. V and J are TRBV12-3 or TRBV12-4 and TRBJ1-1; no firm D call. V was clipped by 1 base and J by 1 base, with 4 bases between them. The CDR3 extends over 13 amino acids. CDR3 in amino acids: CASSLGWNTEAFF. The CDR3 DNA reads TGTGCCAGCAGTTTAGGGTGGAACACTGAAGCTTTCTTT.